This record looks at one T cell receptor (beta chain) sequence and its context. The target antigen is unknown. These data belong to a study of CD8+CD57+ T cells in acquired aplastic anemia. The overall study: On average, sorted CD4+ and CD8+ cells gave around 3 ug of DNA. The study, taken as a whole, reports: Some 31 sequences, all CD8+ CDR3, were shared between patients and controls. Between patients and controls, CD8+ Simpson's diversity did not vary significantly.

It was genomic DNA that served as the template for profiling TCR beta VDJ and CDR3. TCRdb itself ran the reads through MiXCR, one entry per CDR3 protein. The sample has about 190,000 distinct CDR3 sequences; approximately 49% are singletons. This sequence was found in a human donor in good health, serving as a control. The material sequenced was sorted CD4+, CD8+, or CD8+CD57+ T cells (not recorded which) from PBMCs.

The CDR3 protein is CSVEERRNEQFF. Here the CDR3 DNA reads TGCAGCGTTGAAGAAAGGAGGAATGAGCAGTTCTTC. This chain joins TRBV29-1 and TRBJ2-1; possible D gene TRBD2, 5 bases. Germline CDR1 SQVTM, CDR2 ANQGSEA. This CDR3 is 12 amino acids long. V shed 0 bases and J shed 7 bases, with 7 bases lying between them.